This T cell receptor beta chain was sequenced in a study of T cell responses to AZD1222 COVID-19 vaccine. Study-level points and caveats: Close to half of spike-specific TCRs reportedly recognize unmutated variant regions.

The CDR3 is 16 residues long. The V gene's germline CDR1 is SGHDN and CDR2 FVKESK. V lost 4 bases and J lost 5; bases outside the gene matches: 11. The data were produced by immunoSEQ multiplex PCR, yet TCRdb's version contains in-frame clones alone and is incomplete. The sample lists about 170,000 clones, approximately 91% seen once, with around 1.6% in the top ten. About this clone itself: No antigen is known for it.

The V and J genes are TRBV14 and TRBJ2-5; the match to TRBD1 covers 9 bases. Sequencing was performed on peripheral blood, taken on day 0 of AZD1222 vaccination. This TCR derives from an adult in good health. CDR3 sequence: CASSPFPGTGMETQYF. The CDR3 coding sequence is TGTGCCAGCAGCCCATTTCCCGGGACAGGGATGGAGACCCAGTACTTC.